This TCR beta chain was recovered during a study of T cells in Graves' hyperthyroidism and ophthalmopathy (dated by TCRdb to 2018 to 2020). With regard to the full study: Peripheral blood samples were taken at initial diagnosis, before any treatment was given. Following sampling, methimazole starting at 30 mg daily was given to hyperthyroidism patients, and high-dose intravenous methylprednisolone was given to ophthalmopathy patients. According to the paper, TCR Vbeta CDR3 sequencing was carried out on some 130 peripheral blood samples, which came from over 40 ophthalmopathy, 80 or so hyperthyroidism and approximately 17 progressor patients. For training and testing, the 100 or so patients in the discovery cohort were randomly divided in a 7:3 ratio. In addition, the study compared T-cell repertoires in thyroid tissue and in blood from about six Graves' hyperthyroidism patients. To identify TCR V-J signatures that set the groups apart, the researchers used a discovery cohort of 90 to 100 patients, made up of roughly 40 with Graves' ophthalmopathy and 57 with stable Graves' hyperthyroidism. An independent validation cohort of 18 to 20 hyperthyroidism patients and 15 or so patients who later progressed to ophthalmopathy tested prospective prediction of ophthalmopathy. The investigation overall reported the following: A model built on a 13 V-J signature distinguished ophthalmopathy from stable hyperthyroidism, reaching roughly 88% sensitivity and under 84% specificity in cross-validation and 80%/75% in testing. In validation, the model predicted progression to ophthalmopathy with 60% to 71% sensitivity and approximately 74% specificity, a median of about six months before onset. No statistical method was used to fix the sample size in advance, and group allocation was not hidden from the investigators. Most expanded thyroid clonotypes (frequency above 0.001) were also found in blood, which suggests that blood repertoires may mirror thyroid immune responses.

Moderately to severely active disease, a Clinical Activity Score of at least 3, a NOSPECS grade of at least 4, and a duration under 3 months were present in ophthalmopathy patients. Any patient with an uncontrolled infection, another autoimmune disease, pregnancy or lactation was excluded. Diagnoses were established on the basis of clinical symptoms, serum thyroxine and TRAb, thyroid ultrasound, and orbital computed tomography. PBMCs were separated from roughly 9.3 ml of fresh peripheral blood using Ficoll-Paque density gradient centrifugation. Total RNA was extracted with Trizol reagent, and quality was checked on an Agilent 2100 Bioanalyzer. The CDR3 holds 12 amino acids from the cysteine to the phenylalanine. The CDR3 DNA has 36 bases and is translated from base 1. V loses 3 bases of germline sequence and J loses 5 bases, and the interval between the two ends is 6 bases. CDR1 and CDR2 are read off the germline V gene as MDHEN and SYDVKM.

This clonotype was observed many times. The clone's antigen remains unknown. No clone much larger than this one lies a single base away; base qualities are absent. The TCR beta CDR3 regions were amplified from the RNA transcripts. The first round of RT-PCR for the TCR CDR3 was performed with the HTBI primer set and the Qiagen OneStep RT-PCR kit. Libraries were constructed in a second round of multiplex PCR, after which size selection and purification were performed. The libraries were sequenced on an Illumina HiSeq2000 using paired-end 100 bp reads. In the original analysis: Raw data were processed with SOAPnuke, discarding reads with adapters, uncalled bases, mean Phred below 15, or no exact constant-primer or identifier match. High-quality paired reads were merged with COPE v1.2.5, and unique nucleotide sequences were defined as clonotypes. Clonotypes were aligned to IMGT TRBV, TRBD and TRBJ reference segments using MiTCR v1.1. Analysis was restricted to V-J combinations with a frequency above 0.0001, which covered over 98% of repertoires. The TCS score was defined as F50 (clonal expansion) divided by E x V (chaos), with BLOSUM62-based TCRdist calculated between CDR3 peptides within each V-J. Welch's t-statistics and random forest reduced fewer than 550 V-J features to around 14, which were used in a naive Bayes classifier (R e1071). TCRdb trimmed public reads at Q25 via fastp, called clones via MiXCR and kept in-frame beta chains. Records with the same CDR3 protein are collapsed into one entry carrying the most frequent genes and DNA. TCRdb, rather than the study authors, made the V and J calls. Within this sample are 300,000 to 400,000 distinct CDR3 sequences, with around 18% of them counted one time only. The ten largest account for 35% to 50% of the sample.

The clonotype was recovered from a young man with Graves' ophthalmopathy. The specimen was blood. This chain joins TRBV28 to TRBJ2-3, with no confidently assigned D gene. The DNA sequence reads TGTGCCAGCAGTTTCCCTTTAGATACGCAGTATTTT. Its translation reads: CASSFPLDTQYF.